Below are 15 T cell receptor beta chains sequenced from a single sample in a study of immune evolution from preneoplasia to lung adenocarcinoma. Method: immunoSEQ multiplex PCR; TCRdb's copy keeps in-frame clones and lacks some. The table shows under 2,500 clones, with approximately 80% occurring only once. Sequenced sample: FFPE lung adenocarcinoma in situ tissue. The source of these receptors is an older person with lung adenocarcinoma.

This clone was recorded a few times. V is TRBV5-1 and J is TRBJ2-1, with 12 bases that match TRBD2. The CDR3 consists of 18 residues. V lost 0 bases, J lost 7 bases, and 11 bases stayed unmatched. In germline, CDR1 is SGHRS, CDR2 YFSETQ. CDR3 sequence reads: CASSLAYATSGSNNEQFF. DNA for the CDR3: TGCGCCAGCAGCTTGGCGTACGCGACTAGCGGGAGTAATAATGAGCAGTTCTTC.

The chain joins TRBV4-1 to TRBJ2-7; D may be TRBD1 (5 bases). From germline, CDR1 is MGHRA and CDR2 YSYEKL. V was shortened by 6 bases and J by 3 bases, with 18 bases between the two germline ends. The CDR3 is made up of 15 amino acids. CDR3 residues: CASSLDQGVVYEQYF. The CDR3 DNA sequence: TGCGCCAGCAGTCTCGACCAGGGTGTCGTCTACGAGCAGTACTTC.

This rearrangement joins TRBV2 to TRBJ1-2; 8 nucleotides line up with TRBD1. V lost 6 bases to trimming and J lost 2 bases; unmatched junction nucleotides: 2. From germline, CDR1 is SNHLY and CDR2 FYNNEI. The CDR3 contains 13 residues. The CDR3 sequence is CASSRQGNYGYTF. The CDR3 nucleotides read TGTGCCAGCAGCAGACAGGGGAACTATGGCTACACCTTC.

The chain combines TRBV18 with TRBJ2-4; 9 positions agree with TRBD1. V lost 2 bases, J lost 1 base, and 12 bases stayed unmatched. CDR1 KGHSH and CDR2 LQKENI come from the germline V gene. This CDR3 contains 19 residues. CDR3 sequence (DNA): TGTGCCAGCTCACCAATATTTACAGGGGGCGGAGGTGCCAAAAACATTCAGTACTTC. It is translated as CASSPIFTGGGGAKNIQYF.

J is TRBJ1-5 and V is TRBV5-8, with 7 bases fitting TRBD1. This CDR3 region has 15 residues. The V segment lost 1 base and the J segment 5 bases; nucleotides outside the gene matches: 6. The germline V gene has CDR1 SGHTS and CDR2 YDEGEE. The CDR3 protein is CASSLYRGEDQPQHF. The CDR3 region has the DNA TGTGCCAGCAGCTTGTACAGGGGTGAAGATCAGCCCCAGCATTTT.

V usage is TRBV7-6 and J usage is TRBJ2-5, with D tentatively TRBD2 (6 bases). CDR3 length: 15 residues. Germline-derived CDR1 and CDR2 are SGHVS and FNYEAQ. V was shortened by 4 bases and J by 5 bases, with 17 bases between the two germline ends. The CDR3 nucleotides are TGTGCCAGCAGCTCCGGAACAGGTGCGGGGGAGACCCAGTACTTC. Protein sequence: CASSSGTGAGETQYF.

This chain links TRBV9 with TRBJ2-1, with 12 bases aligning to TRBD2. Germline trimming cut 4 bases from V and 5 bases from J; bases unmatched to any gene: 16. Germline V gives CDR1 SGDLS, CDR2 YYNGEE. The length of the CDR3 is 19 residues. The CDR3 DNA is TGTGCCAGCAGCCCGACTAGCGGGAGTGCAGGCCGGCGGGACAATGAGCAGTTCTTC. Residues: CASSPTSGSAGRRDNEQFF.

This clone was counted a single time. This chain links TRBV10-2 with TRBJ2-6; D not certain. Trimming stripped 4 bases from V and 1 base from J, with 8 bases between. The CDR3 has 15 residues. Germline lookup yields CDR1 WSHSY and CDR2 SAAADI. DNA of the CDR3: TGCGCCAGCAGTGCAGGCTATTCTGGGGCCAACGTCCTGACTTTC. It is translated as CASSAGYSGANVLTF.

The chain joins TRBV27 to TRBJ1-1; possibly TRBD1 for D (6 bases). CDR3 length: 14 residues. Trimming took off 5 bases at V and 5 bases at J, with 15 bases between the two ends. Germline V gene lookup returns CDR1 MNHEY and CDR2 SMNVEV (reference sequence). The CDR3 loop reads CASSHHRAGTEAFF. CDR3 in DNA: TGTGCCAGCAGTCACCACAGGGCTGGGACTGAAGCTTTCTTT.

The chain links TRBV7-2 to TRBJ2-1, with 7 bases identical to TRBD2. The ends lost 5 bases at V and 8 bases at J; junction bases unmatched: 12. The CDR3 loop spans 15 amino acids. Germline V gives CDR1 SGHTA, CDR2 FQGNSA. CDR3 sequence: CASSPVLADIHEQFF. The CDR3 nucleotides are TGTGCCAGCAGCCCCGTCCTAGCGGACATACATGAGCAGTTCTTC. The entire variable domain, with the rest obtained from reference TRBV7-2 and TRBJ2-1, is as follows: GAGVSQSPSNKVTEKGKDVELRCDPISGHTALYWYRQSLGQGLEFLIYFQGNSAPDKSGLPSDRFSAERTGGSVSTLTIQRTQQEDSAVYLCASSPVLADIHEQFFGPGTRLTVL.

This clone was seen more than once but under ten times. V gene TRBV27 combines with J gene TRBJ1-1; D unclear. The V end was cut by 6 bases, the J end by 4 bases, with 12 bases between. The V gene's germline CDR1 is MNHEY and CDR2 SMNVEV (reference sequence). The CDR3 is 13 residues long. In nucleotides, the CDR3 is TGTGCCAGCAGCCACATACCCCTCACTGAAGCTTTCTTT. Its translation: CASSHIPLTEAFF.

The gene calls are TRBV27 and TRBJ2-3; D possibly corresponds to TRBD2 (5 bases). Looked up from germline, CDR1 is MNHEY and CDR2 is SMNVEV (reference sequence). The CDR3 extends over 13 amino acids. With 6 bases removed from V and 6 bases from J, the gap between germline ends came to 13 bases. The CDR3 here is CASSRGLADTQYF. CDR3 DNA sequence: TGTGCCAGCAGCCGCGGGTTAGCTGATACGCAGTATTTT.

This clone was observed a handful of times. The chain has TRBV11-3 and TRBJ2-7; 10 nucleotides line up with TRBD2. V lost 10 bases to trimming and J lost 2 bases; unmatched junction nucleotides: 2. Per germline, CDR1 SGHNT and CDR2 YENEEA. The CDR3 contains 12 residues. The CDR3 nucleotides read TGTGCCACCGGGACTAGCGCCTACGAGCAGTACTTC. It translates to CATGTSAYEQYF.

This chain joins TRBV4-2 and TRBJ2-2; the D is unclear. In germline, CDR1 is LGHNA, CDR2 YNFKEQ. Trimming took 1 base from V and 3 from J, leaving 9 bases between them. The CDR3 covers 15 residues. The CDR3 coding sequence is TGTGCCAGCAGCCAAGGGGATTGGGACACCGGGGAGCTGTTTTTT. Its translation: CASSQGDWDTGELFF.

The rearrangement joins TRBV30 to TRBJ2-3; D not resolved. Trimming left V 0 bases short and J 6 bases short, with 4 bases between. Germline CDR1 reads GTSNPN; CDR2 reads SVGIG (reference sequence). This CDR3 region has 11 residues. The CDR3 sequence is CAWSVFDTQYF. The CDR3, as DNA: TGTGCCTGGAGTGTGTTTGATACGCAGTATTTT.